This entry lists 25 T cell receptor beta chains sequenced from one sample in a study of blood T cell repertoires in COVID-19. Assay used: immunoSEQ multiplex PCR; TCRdb lists only in-frame clones, some missing. This sample has 150,000 to 200,000 clones, with 88% found just once. Sequenced input: peripheral blood. Receptor source: a human donor in a cohort sampled during active COVID-19.

The J gene is TRBJ1-1, the V gene TRBV2; D may be TRBD1 (6 bases). CDR3 length equals 15 residues. V lost 6 bases, J lost 1 base, and 15 bases lay in between. Per germline, CDR1 SNHLY and CDR2 FYNNEI. Here the CDR3 DNA reads TGTGCCAGCAGACCCCAAGGGACACCGAACACTGAAGCTTTCTTT. It specifies CASRPQGTPNTEAFF.

The chain links TRBV5-1 to TRBJ2-2, with TRBD1 matching over 8 bases. The CDR3 is made up of 14 amino acids. With V trimmed by 2 bases and J by 4 bases, 1 base remained unmatched. The V gene's germline CDR1 is SGHRS and CDR2 YFSETQ. The CDR3 sequence is CASSFGQGTGELFF. The CDR3 bases are TGCGCCAGCAGCTTTGGACAGGGCACCGGGGAGCTGTTTTTT.

The rearrangement uses TRBV6-2 or TRBV6-3 and TRBJ2-3, with 11 bases identical to TRBD2. Germline V lookup: CDR1 MNHEY, CDR2 SVGEGT. With 6 bases clipped from V and 3 bases from J, the junction kept 11 bases outside the gene matches. The CDR3 covers 17 residues. The CDR3, as DNA: TGTGCCAGCAGCAGGGCTAGCGGGGGGATGACGACAGATACGCAGTATTTT. It specifies CASSRASGGMTTDTQYF.

This clone is classed as medium-sized. The chain has TRBV7-9 and TRBJ2-3, with TRBD2 matching 13 bases. V lost 7 bases and J lost 8; bases outside the gene matches: 12. The length of the CDR3 is 16 residues. Germline lookup yields CDR1 SEHNR and CDR2 FQNEAQ (reference sequence). The DNA for the CDR3 is TGTGCCAGCACCCCATCGACTAGCGGGGGGCTTGGTACGCAGTATTTT. Amino acids: CASTPSTSGGLGTQYF.

The V and J genes are TRBV21-1 and TRBJ1-2; no check of the table's D call, TRBD1, against the DNA was made. TRBV21-1 is classified as a pseudogene. The CDR3 totals 18 residues. CDR3 nucleotide sequence: TGTGCCAGCAGCAAAGATCGGCCGGCAGGGGGACCATCATATGGCTACACCTTC. This encodes CASSKDRPAGGPSYGYTF.

The chain has TRBV28 and TRBJ2-7, with TRBD1 matching over 9 bases. The CDR3 is 14 amino acids. V lost 6 bases to trimming and J lost 3 bases; unmatched junction nucleotides: 6. From germline, CDR1 is MDHEN and CDR2 SYDVKM. CDR3 coding DNA: TGTGCCAGCAGACCGACAGGGGGTAACTACGAGCAGTACTTC. Its translation: CASRPTGGNYEQYF.

This chain links TRBV6-5 with TRBJ2-5; TRBD2 matches at 10 bases. V was clipped by 5 bases and J by 4 bases; unmatched bases: 7. The germline V gene has CDR1 MNHEY and CDR2 SVGAGI. The CDR3 has 15 amino acids. The DNA of the CDR3 is TGTGCCAGCAGTACGAGCGGGGGGGCTCGAGAGACCCAGTACTTC. Its protein is CASSTSGGARETQYF.

The chain uses TRBV7-2 and TRBJ2-7, with D possibly TRBD2 on 6 matching bases. Trimming shortened V by 4 bases and J by 4 bases, and 11 bases separated the two germline ends. The CDR3 spans 13 residues. The germline V gene has CDR1 SGHTA and CDR2 FQGNSA. The DNA of the CDR3 is TGTGCCAGCAGCTATGGGACTGTTTACGAGCAGTACTTC. Its translation is CASSYGTVYEQYF. The full variable domain, with the rest looked up from reference TRBV7-2 and TRBJ2-7, is GAGVSQSPSNKVTEKGKDVELRCDPISGHTALYWYRQSLGQGLEFLIYFQGNSAPDKSGLPSDRFSAERTGGSVSTLTIQRTQQEDSAVYLCASSYGTVYEQYFGPGTRLTVT.

The V call is TRBV27, the J call TRBJ1-1; D gene unclear. In germline, CDR1 is MNHEY, CDR2 SMNVEV (reference sequence). Trimming cost V 0 bases and J 1 base, with 6 bases left between them. The CDR3 runs 14 residues. This chain's CDR3 is CASSLSSGNTEAFF. Written as DNA, the CDR3 is TGTGCCAGCAGTTTATCATCGGGGAACACTGAAGCTTTCTTT.

The chain uses TRBV2 and TRBJ2-3, with 12 positions matching TRBD1. CDR1 SNHLY and CDR2 FYNNEI come from the germline V gene. Trimming removed 5 bases from V and 5 bases from J; junction bases left unmatched: 2. The CDR3 is made up of 14 amino acids. The CDR3, as DNA: TGTGCCAGCAGTTGGGACAGGGGGCAAGATACGCAGTATTTT. Residues: CASSWDRGQDTQYF.

The chain joins TRBV5-1 to TRBJ2-7, with 8 bases lining up with TRBD2. With V trimmed by 1 base and J by 3 bases, 9 bases remained unmatched. Germline V gene lookup returns CDR1 SGHRS and CDR2 YFSETQ. The CDR3 is made up of 16 amino acids. CDR3 sequence reads: CASSLLFGGALYEQYF. The CDR3 region has the DNA TGCGCCAGCAGCTTGTTATTCGGGGGGGCTCTCTACGAGCAGTACTTC. Based on the CDR3 plus reference TRBV5-1 and TRBJ2-7, the full variable domain is KAGVTQTPRYLIKTRGQQVTLSCSPISGHRSVSWYQQTPGQGLQFLFEYFSETQRNKGNFPGRFSGRQFSNSRSEMNVSTLELGDSALYLCASSLLFGGALYEQYFGPGTRLTVT.

The J gene is TRBJ1-5, the V gene TRBV7-8; D possibly corresponds to TRBD1 (5 bases). The V gene lost 1 base and the J gene lost 1 base, with 11 bases spanning the gap. The CDR3 runs 16 residues. Germline CDR1 and CDR2: SGHVS and FQNEAQ. In nucleotides, the CDR3 is TGTGCCAGCAGCTTAGGCAGCAGACAGAGCAATCAGCCCCAGCATTTT. Its protein product is CASSLGSRQSNQPQHF. Variable domain in full (rest from reference TRBV7-8 and TRBJ1-5): GAGVSQSPRYKVAKRGQDVALRCDPISGHVSLFWYQQALGQGPEFLTYFQNEAQLDKSGLPSDRFFAERPEGSVSTLKIQRTQQEDSAVYLCASSLGSRQSNQPQHFGDGTRLSIL.

This chain uses TRBV19 with TRBJ1-5; tentative D call: TRBD1 (5 bases). Trimming took 1 base from V and 4 from J, leaving 14 bases between them. The germline CDR1 and CDR2 sequences are LNHDA and SQIVND (reference sequence). The CDR3 consists of 16 residues. CDR3 sequence: CASSIVAGVGNQPQHF. Written as DNA, the CDR3 is TGTGCCAGTAGTATAGTGGCGGGGGTAGGAAATCAGCCCCAGCATTTT.

The chain has TRBV30 and TRBJ2-7; TRBD2 matches 7 bases. V shed 3 bases, J shed 8 bases, and the junction held 7 bases outside the gene matches. This CDR3 is built from 12 residues. CDR1 and CDR2 (germline): GTSNPN, SVGIG (reference sequence). Here the CDR3 reads CAWSRGVSQQYF. The CDR3 nucleotides read TGTGCCTGGAGCCGGGGGGTCAGCCAGCAGTACTTC. The full variable domain, rest sourced from reference TRBV30 and TRBJ2-7, is SQTIHQWPATLVQPVGSPLSLECTVEGTSNPNLYWYRQAAGRGLQLLFYSVGIGQISSEVPQNLSASRPQDRQFILSSKKLLLSDSGFYLCAWSRGVSQQYFGPGTRLTVT.

The V and J genes are TRBV5-1 and TRBJ2-3; tentatively, D is TRBD2 (6 bases). Trimming pared 3 bases from V and 0 bases from J, leaving 11 bases between. The CDR3 has 15 amino acids. Germline CDR1 reads SGHRS; CDR2 reads YFSETQ. The CDR3 protein is CASSSGDLSTDTQYF. CDR3 DNA: TGCGCCAGCAGCTCGGGGGACCTGAGCACAGATACGCAGTATTTT.

The chain combines TRBV19 with TRBJ1-2, with D possibly TRBD1 on 6 matching bases. The CDR3 runs 15 residues. V lost 7 bases to trimming and J lost 3 bases, with 18 bases between them. Per germline, CDR1 LNHDA and CDR2 SQIVND (reference sequence). CDR3 region: CASTPDRLGDYGYTF. CDR3 nucleotides: TGTGCCAGTACCCCAGACAGGTTGGGGGACTATGGCTACACCTTC.

The chain joins TRBV19 to TRBJ2-4; 9 bases map to TRBD1. Germline CDR1 reads LNHDA; CDR2 reads SQIVND (reference sequence). The V and J ends lost 7 bases and 2 bases, in that order; junction bases with no gene match: 9. This CDR3 contains 16 residues. The CDR3 loop reads CASTLGTGLTKNIQYF. CDR3 DNA sequence: TGTGCCAGTACGTTGGGGACAGGGCTAACCAAAAACATTCAGTACTTC.

This clone was recorded a few times. This rearrangement joins TRBV11-2 to TRBJ1-3; D remains ambiguous. The CDR3 runs 15 residues. CDR1 and CDR2 (germline): SGHAT, FQNNGV. With 7 bases removed from V and 0 bases from J, the gap between germline ends came to 13 bases. CDR3 coding DNA: TGTGCCAGCACCCCCTTCTCGAGCTCTGGAAACACCATATATTTT. As protein: CASTPFSSSGNTIYF.

The sample holds one count of this clone. The gene calls are TRBV10-2 and TRBJ1-4; 7 bases align to TRBD1. Germline assignment: CDR1 WSHSY and CDR2 SAAADI. The CDR3 is 20 residues long. J gave up 5 bases and V 7 bases, and 25 bases lay outside the gene matches. This CDR3 reads CASTSVPGGDSNQENEKLFF. The CDR3 DNA sequence: TGCGCCAGCACGTCAGTACCCGGCGGGGACAGCAATCAGGAGAATGAAAAACTGTTTTTT.

A word on this clone: At one boundary the junction diverges from the germline segment, which might be a read error. The chain joins TRBV30 to TRBJ1-4; 9 positions agree with TRBD1. The CDR3 sequence is 12 residues long. CDR1 is GTSNPN, CDR2 SVGIG, per germline (reference sequence). CDR3 coding DNA: TGTGCCTGGAGTGTTCGTACAGGGGGCGCAGGGTTT. It yields the protein CAWSVRTGGAGF.

The J gene is TRBJ1-6, the V gene TRBV9; TRBD1 matches 9 bases. The CDR3 contains 16 residues. Per germline, CDR1 SGDLS and CDR2 YYNGEE. V trimming: 3 bases; J trimming: 6 bases; junction bases outside the gene matches: 7. In DNA form, the CDR3 reads TGTGCCAGCAGCGGACACGGGACAGGGATTAATTCACCCCTCCACTTT. It yields the protein CASSGHGTGINSPLHF. Based on the CDR3 plus reference TRBV9 and TRBJ1-6, the full variable domain is DSGVTQTPKHLITATGQRVTLRCSPRSGDLSVYWYQQSLDQGLQFLIQYYNGEERAKGNILERFSAQQFPDLHSELNLSSLELGDSALYFCASSGHGTGINSPLHFGNGTRLTVT.

The rearrangement uses TRBV6-5 and TRBJ2-7, with 7 bases fitting TRBD1. Germline V CDR1 and CDR2: MNHEY, SVGAGI. V lost 8 bases, J lost 0 bases, and 7 bases stayed unmatched. The CDR3 is made up of 14 amino acids. The CDR3 sequence is CASPPDRPSYEQYF. The DNA of the CDR3 is TGTGCCAGCCCCCCGGACAGGCCCTCCTACGAGCAGTACTTC.

This chain connects TRBV30 to TRBJ2-2; weak D call: TRBD2 (6 bases). Trimming removed 4 bases from V and 5 bases from J, with 11 bases in between. The CDR3 spans 13 residues. The germline gives CDR1 GTSNPN, CDR2 SVGIG (reference sequence). The CDR3 reads CAWNRRETGELFF. The CDR3 DNA reads TGTGCCTGGAATAGGAGGGAGACCGGGGAGCTGTTTTTT.

This chain joins TRBV19 and TRBJ2-7; 10 bases match TRBD1. With V trimmed by 3 bases and J by 3 bases, 5 bases remained unmatched. Germline V gives CDR1 LNHDA, CDR2 SQIVND (reference sequence). CDR3 length equals 15 residues. The chain's CDR3 is CASSIRDRGLYEQYF. The CDR3 coding sequence is TGTGCCAGTAGTATCCGGGACAGGGGCCTCTACGAGCAGTACTTC.

The rearrangement uses TRBV28 and TRBJ2-1; 13 bases align to TRBD2. V lost 3 bases, J lost 7 bases, and 6 bases stayed unmatched. The CDR3 extends over 16 amino acids. Germline assignment: CDR1 MDHEN and CDR2 SYDVKM. This CDR3 is CASSLTTLAGGNEQFF. In nucleotides, the CDR3 is TGTGCCAGCAGTTTGACCACACTAGCGGGAGGGAATGAGCAGTTCTTC.